This T cell receptor beta chain is from a study of CD8 T cells in ankylosing spondylitis. General study points: Clones linked to disease were reported to show significant enrichment in matched ankylosing spondylitis synovial fluid. Among TCR beta sequences, a motif of 7 to 9 highly homologous variants appeared characteristic of ankylosing spondylitis blood. Disease-linked clones displayed a CD8+ phenotype and appeared relatively rarely in peripheral blood.

This clonotype was seen repeatedly, ten times or more. Its antigen is still unknown. For TCR beta, libraries came from quantitative 5'-RACE with molecular barcodes. Via MiXCR, TCRdb re-called the 5' RACE reads, giving one row per CDR3 protein. This table holds fewer than 200,000 distinct CDR3 sequences, about 20% found once. Sequenced: blood, either unsorted or a sorted T cell fraction (not recorded which). The source is a male donor aged 10 to 30 with ankylosing spondylitis or in good health (not recorded which).

The CDR3 loop reads CASSLGGSRETQYF. For the CDR3, the DNA is TGCGCCAGCAGCTTGGGGGGGTCTCGGGAGACCCAGTACTTC. The genes are TRBV5-1 and TRBJ2-5; either TRBD1 or TRBD2 may fit D (5 bases each). Between the trimmed V and J ends, which lost 0 bases and 5 bases, there was a span of 11 bases. The CDR3 loop spans 14 amino acids. Germline loops: CDR1 SGHRS, CDR2 YFSETQ. Together with reference TRBV5-1 and TRBJ2-5, the CDR3 gives the full variable domain: KAGVTQTPRYLIKTRGQQVTLSCSPISGHRSVSWYQQTPGQGLQFLFEYFSETQRNKGNFPGRFSGRQFSNSRSEMNVSTLELGDSALYLCASSLGGSRETQYFGPGTRLLVL.